The next 24 T cell receptor beta chains were all read from a single sample in a study of T cell responses to AZD1222 COVID-19 vaccine. Clones were read by immunoSEQ multiplex PCR, and TCRdb kept only the in-frame ones, dropping some. Counted here are over 120,000 clones, approximately 85% occurring once; the ten biggest clones make up around 8.6%. The sequencing here drew on peripheral blood, taken on day 0 of AZD1222 vaccination. The receptors derive from an adult in good health.

The rearrangement uses TRBV15 and TRBJ1-1, with D possibly being TRBD1 (6 bases). The CDR3 is 14 residues long. Per germline, CDR1 LNHNV and CDR2 YYDKDF (reference sequence). V was cut by 1 base and J by 6 bases, with 12 bases left in between. The CDR3 spells CATSRGRQVPEAFF. The CDR3 DNA is TGTGCCACCAGCAGAGGCCGACAGGTACCTGAAGCTTTCTTT.

V is TRBV21-1 and J is TRBJ2-6. TRBV21-1 is a pseudogene segment. The CDR3 loop spans 14 amino acids. For the CDR3, the DNA is TGTGCCAGCAGCAAGTGGTCTGGGGCCAACGTCCTGACTTTC. It encodes CASSKWSGANVLTF.

This clone is a singleton in its sample. The V gene is TRBV18, the J gene TRBJ2-1; 7 nucleotides align to TRBD2. This CDR3 is built from 15 residues. With V trimmed by 4 bases and J by 0 bases, 3 bases remained unmatched. Germline assignment: CDR1 KGHSH and CDR2 LQKENI. This chain's CDR3 is CASSRGGSSYNEQFF. The DNA for the CDR3 is TGTGCCAGCTCACGGGGGGGGAGCTCCTACAATGAGCAGTTCTTC.

The rearrangement joins TRBV19 to TRBJ1-5, with D possibly being TRBD1 (5 bases). Germline V gene lookup returns CDR1 LNHDA and CDR2 SQIVND (reference sequence). This CDR3 region has 13 residues. The V gene lost 7 bases and the J gene lost 7 bases, with 14 bases spanning the gap. CDR3 in amino acids: CASTLDGDQPQHF. CDR3 nucleotides: TGTGCCAGTACCCTAGATGGGGACCAGCCCCAGCATTTT.

This clone was detected a few times. The genes are TRBV28 and TRBJ2-2, with D tentatively TRBD2 (6 bases). CDR1 is MDHEN and CDR2 is SYDVKM in the germline V gene. This CDR3 is 15 amino acids long. Trimming took off 4 bases at V and 4 bases at J, with 13 bases between the two ends. The DNA of the CDR3 is TGTGCCAGCAGTTCCCCCGGGGGAGGCACCGGGGAGCTGTTTTTT. This codes for CASSSPGGGTGELFF.

Here the CDR3 reads CSARGETQYF. The CDR3 DNA reads TGCAGTGCTAGGGGGGAGACCCAGTACTTC. The rearrangement joins TRBV20-1 to TRBJ2-5; no definite D call. V lost 3 bases, J lost 5 bases, and 4 bases lay in between. The CDR3 runs 10 residues. Per germline, CDR1 DFQATT and CDR2 SNEGSKA (reference sequence).

The chain combines TRBV5-1 with TRBJ1-4; D call uncertain. The germline CDR1 and CDR2 sequences are SGHRS and YFSETQ. V was pared by 4 bases and J by 6 bases, with 13 bases between. The CDR3 sequence is 14 residues long. In nucleotides, the CDR3 is TGCGCCAGCAGCCCCCGCGGGCTGGATGAAAAACTGTTTTTT. Amino acid sequence: CASSPRGLDEKLFF.

The rearrangement uses TRBV28 and TRBJ1-5; TRBD1 is a possible D gene (6 bases). V was shortened by 4 bases and J by 3 bases, with 19 bases between the two germline ends. Germline CDR1 MDHEN, CDR2 SYDVKM. CDR3 length: 17 residues. The CDR3 coding sequence is TGTGCCAGCAGTTCACACCTCCTAACAGGGATCAATCAGCCCCAGCATTTT. Its protein product is CASSSHLLTGINQPQHF.

This clone was seen a handful of times. The chain joins TRBV11-3 to TRBJ2-3; TRBD2 is a possible D gene (5 bases). This CDR3 comprises 14 residues. The germline V and J ends were trimmed by 5 bases and 1 base, with 10 bases remaining between them. From germline, CDR1 is SGHNT and CDR2 YENEEA. CDR3 sequence: CASSTTGGTDTQYF. CDR3 in DNA: TGTGCCAGCAGCACAACCGGGGGCACAGATACGCAGTATTTT.

The gene calls are TRBV7-9 and TRBJ2-3; TRBD1 is a possible D gene (5 bases). Trimming took 5 bases from V and 5 from J, leaving 14 bases between them. CDR1 is SEHNR and CDR2 is FQNEAQ in the germline V gene (reference sequence). There are 14 residues in the CDR3. The CDR3 nucleotides are TGTGCCAGCAGCCCAGAACAGGAAATAGATACGCAGTATTTT. It translates to CASSPEQEIDTQYF. The whole variable domain, filled in from reference TRBV7-9 and TRBJ2-3, reads DTGVSQNPRHKITKRGQNVTFRCDPISEHNRLYWYRQTLGQGPEFLTYFQNEAQLEKSRLLSDRFSAERPKGSFSTLEIQRTEQGDSAMYLCASSPEQEIDTQYFGPGTRLTVL.

Here the CDR3 DNA reads TGTGCCAGCAGTAGACGGGACAACGGAGTCTTGTTTTTT. This encodes CASSRRDNGVLFF. The chain has TRBV6-2 or TRBV6-3 and TRBJ1-4; a possible D gene is TRBD1 (6 bases). The CDR3 loop spans 13 amino acids. With 5 bases removed from V and 15 bases from J, the gap between germline ends came to 19 bases. Germline V gene data show CDR1 as MNHEY and CDR2 as SVGEGT.

V usage is TRBV12-3 or TRBV12-4 and J usage is TRBJ1-2; D gene uncertain. Trimming left V 3 bases short and J 8 bases short, with 10 bases between. This CDR3 spans 12 amino acids. CDR3 sequence: CASSFLRGGYTF. The CDR3 nucleotides are TGTGCCAGCAGTTTCCTCCGAGGAGGCTACACCTTC.

This chain uses TRBV6-5 with TRBJ2-5; D remains ambiguous. Trimming took 1 base from V and 0 from J, leaving 3 bases between them. This CDR3 spans 13 amino acids. Germline CDR1 reads MNHEY; CDR2 reads SVGAGI. The CDR3 DNA follows: TGTGCCAGCAGTTACTTGTACCAAGAGACCCAGTACTTC. Its protein product is CASSYLYQETQYF.

The chain carries TRBV27 and TRBJ2-6, with 9 bases lining up with TRBD1. V lost 2 bases and J lost 0; bases outside the gene matches: 5. The CDR3 has 18 residues. The V gene's germline CDR1 is MNHEY and CDR2 SMNVEV (reference sequence). The DNA for the CDR3 is TGTGCCAGCAGTTTAAAGGACAGGGGAAGCTCTGGGGCCAACGTCCTGACTTTC. It is translated as CASSLKDRGSSGANVLTF.

This clone was seen once. The V and J genes are TRBV2 and TRBJ2-7; D tentatively reads TRBD1 or TRBD2 (5 bases each). The CDR3 consists of 13 residues. The V end was cut by 8 bases, the J end by 0 bases, with 11 bases between. Germline V CDR1 and CDR2: SNHLY, FYNNEI. CDR3 nucleotide sequence: TGTGCCAGCGGGACCCTAAGCTCCTACGAGCAGTACTTC. This translates into CASGTLSSYEQYF. The variable domain in full, with the rest retrieved from reference TRBV2 and TRBJ2-7, is EPEVTQTPSHQVTQMGQEVILRCVPISNHLYFYWYRQILGQKVEFLVSFYNNEISEKSEIFDDQFSVERPDGSNFTLKIRSTKLEDSAMYFCASGTLSSYEQYFGPGTRLTVT.

This chain uses TRBV5-4 with TRBJ2-5; D gene uncertain. This CDR3 is 12 amino acids long. Trimming cost V 1 base and J 4 bases, with 5 bases left between them. From germline, CDR1 is SGHNT and CDR2 YYREEE (reference sequence). For the CDR3, the DNA is TGTGCCAGCAGCTTGTTGTCAGAGACCCAGTACTTC. Translating it yields CASSLLSETQYF.

The chain recombines TRBV30 with TRBJ1-1, with a tentative D call TRBD1 (5 bases). The ends were cut back, 0 bases at V and 4 bases at J, with 12 bases in the middle. From germline, CDR1 is GTSNPN and CDR2 SVGIG (reference sequence). The CDR3 length is 14 residues. The CDR3 sequence: CAWSVLMGGTEAFF. For the CDR3, the DNA is TGTGCCTGGAGTGTACTAATGGGGGGCACTGAAGCTTTCTTT.

V and J are TRBV5-6 and TRBJ2-1, with D uncertain. The V gene lost 0 bases and the J gene lost 0 bases, with 7 bases spanning the gap. This CDR3 spans 15 amino acids. The germline CDR1 and CDR2 sequences are SGHDT and YYEEEE. CDR3 sequence: CASSLGGVSYNEQFF. The CDR3 DNA sequence: TGTGCCAGCAGCTTGGGTGGGGTCTCCTACAATGAGCAGTTCTTC.

The CDR3: CASSEPRGGTEAFF. The CDR3 DNA reads TGTGCCAGCAGTGAACCCAGGGGTGGCACTGAAGCTTTCTTT. This chain uses TRBV25-1 with TRBJ1-1, with D perhaps matching TRBD1 (6 bases). Germline-derived CDR1 and CDR2 are MGHDK and SYGVNS. The CDR3 totals 14 residues. V shed 2 bases and J shed 4 bases, with 11 bases lying between them. The whole variable domain, remainder taken from reference TRBV25-1 and TRBJ1-1, is EADIYQTPRYLVIGTGKKITLECSQTMGHDKMYWYQQDPGMELHLIHYSYGVNSTEKGDLSSESTVSRIRTEHFPLTLESARPSHTSQYLCASSEPRGGTEAFFGQGTRLTVV.

This rearrangement joins TRBV5-1 to TRBJ2-5; no clear D gene. This CDR3 spans 14 amino acids. CDR1 is SGHRS, CDR2 YFSETQ, per germline. Trimming removed 3 bases from V and 2 bases from J, with 11 bases in between. The CDR3 sequence: CASSSVDPQETQYF. CDR3 in DNA: TGCGCCAGCAGCTCTGTGGACCCTCAAGAGACCCAGTACTTC.

This clone was detected only a few times. This chain's CDR3 is CASSYSGINTEAFF. Written as DNA, the CDR3 is TGTGCCAGCAGTTACTCGGGGATAAACACTGAAGCTTTCTTT. The rearrangement links TRBV6-6 to TRBJ1-1; no clear D. The CDR3 spans 14 residues. In germline, CDR1 is MNHNY, CDR2 SVGAGI (reference sequence). V was trimmed by 0 bases and J by 2 bases, leaving 7 bases between them.

This sequence joins TRBV28 and TRBJ2-7, with 9 bases identical to TRBD1. Germline assignment: CDR1 MDHEN and CDR2 SYDVKM. With V trimmed by 4 bases and J by 6 bases, 10 bases remained unmatched. The CDR3 loop spans 15 amino acids. The CDR3 DNA reads as TGTGCCAGCAGTTCATCCGGGGACAGGGAAGGCGAGCAGTACTTC. Its translation is CASSSSGDREGEQYF.

The chain combines TRBV25-1 with TRBJ1-1; a weak D match, TRBD1 (6 bases). Germline-derived CDR1 and CDR2 are MGHDK and SYGVNS. V was trimmed by 4 bases and J by 5 bases, leaving 14 bases between them. CDR3 length equals 14 residues. The CDR3 DNA follows: TGTGCCAGCAGTGCTTCGCGGGGGCGAACTGAAGCTTTCTTT. It translates to CASSASRGRTEAFF.

The rearrangement joins TRBV5-1 to TRBJ1-2; TRBD1 is a possible D gene (6 bases). Trimming shortened V by 4 bases and J by 3 bases, and 10 bases separated the two germline ends. This CDR3 has 13 residues. Germline loops: CDR1 SGHRS, CDR2 YFSETQ. This CDR3 reads CASSPTGDYGYTF. In nucleotides, the CDR3 is TGCGCCAGCAGCCCGACAGGCGACTATGGCTACACCTTC. The variable domain in full, with the rest retrieved from reference TRBV5-1 and TRBJ1-2, is KAGVTQTPRYLIKTRGQQVTLSCSPISGHRSVSWYQQTPGQGLQFLFEYFSETQRNKGNFPGRFSGRQFSNSRSEMNVSTLELGDSALYLCASSPTGDYGYTFGSGTRLTVV.